Listed here are 17 T cell receptor beta chains from one sample, sequenced in a study of CD4 T cells in relation to SARS-CoV-2 and coronaviruses. Produced via immunoSEQ multiplex PCR; TCRdb's table is partial and in-frame only. The sample has more than 15,000 clones, around three quarters seen once; the top ten hold roughly 11%. Unexposed donor CD4+ T cells date from about 2011-2018, before the COVID-19 pandemic. CD4+ T cells were isolated from the cells after 10 days of culture. No cognate antigen is known for these TCRs. The sequencing input was CD4+ T cells from PBMCs, cultured in vitro. Receptors originate from a human donor in good health.

This rearrangement joins TRBV6-5 to TRBJ2-7; no firm D call. CDR1 is MNHEY and CDR2 is SVGAGI in the germline V gene. This CDR3 has 14 residues. Between the trimmed V and J ends, which lost 2 bases and 0 bases, there was a span of 8 bases. This CDR3 is CASSYARGSYEQYF. CDR3 nucleotide sequence: TGTGCCAGCAGTTACGCACGAGGCTCCTACGAGCAGTACTTC.

V is TRBV25-1 and J is TRBJ2-1, with D perhaps matching TRBD1 (5 bases). This CDR3 is built from 16 residues. V was cut by 4 bases and J by 0 bases, with 13 bases left in between. The germline V gene encodes CDR1 MGHDK and CDR2 SYGVNS. CDR3 sequence (DNA): TGTGCCAGCAGTGCTACAGGAGTTCCCTCCTACAATGAGCAGTTCTTC. Protein product: CASSATGVPSYNEQFF.

The J gene is TRBJ1-5, the V gene TRBV7-2; D is possibly TRBD1 (6 bases). V was trimmed by 1 base and J by 9 bases, leaving 10 bases between them. Per germline, CDR1 SGHTA and CDR2 FQGNSA. This CDR3 has 13 residues. The CDR3 sequence: CASSLEQGSPQHF. The CDR3 nucleotides are TGTGCCAGCAGCTTAGAACAGGGTTCGCCCCAGCATTTT.

The rearrangement uses TRBV21-1 and TRBJ2-7; TRBD2, as called in the table, went unchecked against the DNA. TRBV21-1 is a known pseudogene. CDR3 length: 16 amino acids. The CDR3 DNA follows: TGTGCCAGCACCAAAGGGGGGGGCCAGGGGCGCTACGAGCAGTACTTC. Encoded protein: CASTKGGGQGRYEQYF.

V and J are TRBV18 and TRBJ2-1, with D unclear. Germline V gene lookup returns CDR1 KGHSH and CDR2 LQKENI. The CDR3 runs to 16 residues. Trimming removed 0 bases from V and 6 bases from J, with 15 bases in between. CDR3 DNA: TGTGCCAGCTCACCACCACAGACCCCCCTCCTCAATGAGCAGTTCTTC. Translating it yields CASSPPQTPLLNEQFF.

The chain has TRBV5-1 and TRBJ2-1; TRBD2 matches 10 bases. Germline values: CDR1 SGHRS, CDR2 YFSETQ. The junction had 6 bases not matched to a gene; V was cut back by 5 bases and J by 4 bases. This CDR3 is built from 15 residues. The CDR3 here is CASRVTSGTYNEQFF. The CDR3 DNA reads TGCGCCAGCAGGGTAACTAGCGGGACGTACAATGAGCAGTTCTTC. The variable domain in full, completed from reference TRBV5-1 and TRBJ2-1, reads KAGVTQTPRYLIKTRGQQVTLSCSPISGHRSVSWYQQTPGQGLQFLFEYFSETQRNKGNFPGRFSGRQFSNSRSEMNVSTLELGDSALYLCASRVTSGTYNEQFFGPGTRLTVL.

This clone was recorded a few times. One end of the junction fails to match germline, which may point to a read error. The CDR3 is CASSLATDSDTQYF. For the CDR3, the DNA is TGTGCTAGCAGCTTAGCAACGGATTCAGATACGCAGTATTTT. The chain recombines TRBV7-7 with TRBJ2-3; unclear D gene. The CDR3 is made up of 14 amino acids. Per the germline V gene, CDR1 is SSHAT and CDR2 is FNYEAQ (reference sequence).

This clone has a handful of counts. This chain's CDR3 is CASSQAGTRNEQFF. In nucleotides, the CDR3 is TGTGCCAGCAGCCAAGCCGGCACTAGGAATGAGCAGTTCTTC. The chain joins TRBV3-1 (or the pseudogene TRBV3-2) to TRBJ2-1, with a tentative D call TRBD2 (5 bases). The V end lost 1 base, the J end lost 7 bases, and 11 bases lay between the germline ends. Germline V gene lookup returns CDR1 LGHDT and CDR2 YNNKEL (reference sequence). The CDR3 has 14 residues.

The rearrangement links TRBV5-5 to TRBJ1-2; D is uncertain. Trimming removed 2 bases from V and 0 bases from J, with 14 bases in between. This CDR3 has 16 residues. Germline values: CDR1 SGHKS, CDR2 YYEKEE (reference sequence). The CDR3 sequence: CASSFNSRAANYGYTF. The CDR3 DNA sequence: TGTGCCAGCAGCTTCAACTCTCGAGCAGCTAACTATGGCTACACCTTC.

The rearrangement uses TRBV19 and TRBJ2-7; perhaps TRBD2 as D (5 bases). Trimming removed 4 bases at V and 2 bases at J, with 12 bases between. CDR3 length: 14 amino acids. From germline, CDR1 is LNHDA and CDR2 SQIVND (reference sequence). The CDR3 reads CASSKGEGPYEQYF. Written as DNA, the CDR3 is TGTGCCAGTAGTAAGGGAGAGGGTCCCTACGAGCAGTACTTC.

The rearrangement uses TRBV7-6 and TRBJ2-7; the D gene is possibly TRBD2 (6 bases). The CDR3 has 16 amino acids. Trimming took off 4 bases at V and 2 bases at J, with 18 bases between the two ends. Germline-derived CDR1 and CDR2 are SGHVS and FNYEAQ. CDR3 DNA: TGTGCCAGCAGCTCCCTTCTGAGGGAGGACCCCTACGAGCAGTACTTC. Translated, it gives CASSSLLREDPYEQYF.

The J gene is TRBJ2-1, the V gene TRBV5-4, with D possibly being TRBD2 (6 bases). This CDR3 is built from 15 residues. In germline, CDR1 is SGHNT, CDR2 YYREEE (reference sequence). V was pared by 2 bases and J by 5 bases, with 14 bases between. CDR3 bases: TGTGCCAGCAGCTTTAAGGCGGGGCTTAACAATGAGCAGTTCTTC. Translating it yields CASSFKAGLNNEQFF. Using reference TRBV5-4 and TRBJ2-1 for the parts outside the CDR3, the full variable domain is ETGVTQSPTHLIKTRGQQVTLRCSSQSGHNTVSWYQQALGQGPQFIFQYYREEENGRGNFPPRFSGLQFPNYSSELNVNALELDDSALYLCASSFKAGLNNEQFFGPGTRLTVL.

The CDR3 nucleotides are TGTGCCAGCAGCGTATCCGCCCCGGGGCAGGGGAGGCCCTACTCCTACAATGAGCAGTTCTTC. This translates into CASSVSAPGQGRPYSYNEQFF. The chain recombines TRBV9 with TRBJ2-1; D may correspond to TRBD1 or TRBD2 (6 bases each). Trimming removed 1 base from V and 0 bases from J, with 26 bases in between. The CDR3 length is 21 residues. The germline V gene encodes CDR1 SGDLS and CDR2 YYNGEE. Supplemented by reference TRBV9 and TRBJ2-1, the full variable domain reads DSGVTQTPKHLITATGQRVTLRCSPRSGDLSVYWYQQSLDQGLQFLIQYYNGEERAKGNILERFSAQQFPDLHSELNLSSLELGDSALYFCASSVSAPGQGRPYSYNEQFFGPGTRLTVL.

J is TRBJ2-3 and V is TRBV28; TRBD1 agrees at 9 bases. J gave up 2 bases and V 2 bases, and 11 bases lay outside the gene matches. Germline CDR1 reads MDHEN; CDR2 reads SYDVKM. The CDR3 has 18 amino acids. CDR3 sequence reads: CASSLEGDRDPITDTQYF. The CDR3 DNA is TGTGCCAGCAGTTTAGAGGGGGACAGGGACCCCATCACAGATACGCAGTATTTT.

V and J are TRBV18 and TRBJ2-7; D is uncertain. V was cut by 3 bases and J by 5 bases, with 5 bases left in between. The CDR3 has 11 residues. Germline-derived CDR1 and CDR2 are KGHSH and LQKENI. In nucleotides, the CDR3 is TGTGCCAGCTCACCTGCGGACGAGCAGTACTTC. Translated: CASSPADEQYF.

J is TRBJ2-6 and V is TRBV2; 8 bases are a match to TRBD1. V dropped 4 bases and J dropped 2; count of bases not matched to a gene: 4. The V gene's germline CDR1 is SNHLY and CDR2 FYNNEI. The length of the CDR3 is 16 residues. The CDR3 DNA follows: TGTGCCAGCAGTGGACAGGGGTCTGCTGGGGCCAACGTCCTGACTTTC. Protein product: CASSGQGSAGANVLTF.

This clone was counted between two and nine times. One end of the junction does not line up with germline, which may come from a read error. The genes are TRBV7-9 and TRBJ2-7, with 7 bases matching TRBD1. Germline V gene data show CDR1 as SEHNR and CDR2 as FQNEAQ (reference sequence). CDR3 length: 11 amino acids. The CDR3 DNA sequence: TGTGCCAGCAGCTCGACAGGGAAAGTAGTCTTC. Its translation is CASSSTGKVVF.